What follows is one T cell receptor beta chain and its context. Method: immunoSEQ multiplex PCR; TCRdb's copy keeps in-frame clones and lacks some. Among around 110,000 clones listed, 90% were seen once. The sample originates from a study of T cell clones after liver transplantation. V shed 4 bases and J 5 bases; nucleotides not matched to a gene: 6. Germline V gene lookup returns CDR1 KGHSH and CDR2 LQKENI. The CDR3 extends over 16 amino acids. This clonotype was obtained from a human patient who received a liver transplant. A share of the T cells may be of graft donor origin. The chain employs TRBV18 and TRBJ2-3; 13 bases align to TRBD2. The specimen was CD4+ T cells from blood, collected 12 months after liver transplant. The CDR3 bases are TGTGCCAGCTCACAAGGACTAGCGGGAGCTGGAGATACGCAGTATTTT. Residues: CASSQGLAGAGDTQYF.